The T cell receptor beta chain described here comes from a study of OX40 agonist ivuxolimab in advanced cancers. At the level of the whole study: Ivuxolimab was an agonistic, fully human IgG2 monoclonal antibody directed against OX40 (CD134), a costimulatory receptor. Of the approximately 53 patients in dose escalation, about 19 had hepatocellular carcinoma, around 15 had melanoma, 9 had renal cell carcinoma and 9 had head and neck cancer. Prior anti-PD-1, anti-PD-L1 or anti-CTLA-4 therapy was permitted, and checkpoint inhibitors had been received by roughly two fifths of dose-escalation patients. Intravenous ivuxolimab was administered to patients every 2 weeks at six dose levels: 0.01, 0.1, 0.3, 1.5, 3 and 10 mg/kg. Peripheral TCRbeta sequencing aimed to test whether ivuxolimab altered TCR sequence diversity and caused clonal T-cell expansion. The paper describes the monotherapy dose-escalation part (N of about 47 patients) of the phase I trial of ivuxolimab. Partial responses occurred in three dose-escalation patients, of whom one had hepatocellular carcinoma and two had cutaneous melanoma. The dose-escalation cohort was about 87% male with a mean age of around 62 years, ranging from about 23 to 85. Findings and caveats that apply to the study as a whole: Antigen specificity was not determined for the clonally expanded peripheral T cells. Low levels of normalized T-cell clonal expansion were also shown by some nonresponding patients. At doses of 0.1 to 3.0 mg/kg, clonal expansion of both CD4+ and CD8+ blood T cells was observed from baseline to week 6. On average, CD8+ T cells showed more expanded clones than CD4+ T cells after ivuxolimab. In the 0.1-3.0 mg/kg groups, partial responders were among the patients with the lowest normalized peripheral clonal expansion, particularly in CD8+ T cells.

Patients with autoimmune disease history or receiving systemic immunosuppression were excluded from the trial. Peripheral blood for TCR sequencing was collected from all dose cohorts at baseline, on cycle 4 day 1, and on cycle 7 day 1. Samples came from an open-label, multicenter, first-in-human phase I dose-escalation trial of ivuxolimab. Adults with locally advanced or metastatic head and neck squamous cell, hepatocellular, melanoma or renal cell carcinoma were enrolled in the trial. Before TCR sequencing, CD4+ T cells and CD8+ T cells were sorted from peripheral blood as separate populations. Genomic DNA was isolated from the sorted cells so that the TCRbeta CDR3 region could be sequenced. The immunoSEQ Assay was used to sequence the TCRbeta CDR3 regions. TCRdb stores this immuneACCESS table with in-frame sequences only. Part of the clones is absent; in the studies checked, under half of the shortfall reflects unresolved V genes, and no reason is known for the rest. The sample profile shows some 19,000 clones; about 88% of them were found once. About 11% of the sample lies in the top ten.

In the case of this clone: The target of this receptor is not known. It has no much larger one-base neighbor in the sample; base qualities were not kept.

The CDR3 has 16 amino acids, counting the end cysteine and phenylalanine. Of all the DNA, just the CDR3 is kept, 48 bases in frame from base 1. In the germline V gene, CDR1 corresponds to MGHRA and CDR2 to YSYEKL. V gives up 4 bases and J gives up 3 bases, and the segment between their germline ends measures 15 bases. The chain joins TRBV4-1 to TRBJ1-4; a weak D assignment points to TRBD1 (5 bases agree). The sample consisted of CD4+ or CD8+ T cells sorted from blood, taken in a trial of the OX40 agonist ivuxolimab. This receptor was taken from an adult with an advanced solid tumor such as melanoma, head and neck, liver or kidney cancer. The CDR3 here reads CASSPGERRSNEKLFF. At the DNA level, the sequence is TGCGCCAGCAGCCCGGGGGAACGCAGGTCTAATGAAAAACTGTTTTTT.